Listed here is a single T cell receptor beta chain. Measured with immunoSEQ multiplex PCR; TCRdb has only the in-frame clones, and not every one. The table lists fewer than 350,000 clones, 86% of them singletons. The sample belongs to a study of blood T cell repertoires in COVID-19. The CDR3 is made up of 14 amino acids. CDR1 and CDR2 from the germline V gene are LGHNT and FRNRAP. The V and J ends lost 10 bases and 10 bases, in that order; junction bases with no gene match: 15. Sequenced material: peripheral blood. The clonotype originates from a woman in her 30s with COVID-19, enrolled during active disease. The rearrangement joins TRBV12-5 to TRBJ1-4; 7 bases fit TRBD1. In DNA form, the CDR3 reads TGTGCTATTCCAAAAGGGGGCGGAGTAGGAAAACTGTTTTTT. This encodes CAIPKGGGVGKLFF.